Each of the 14 T cell receptor beta chains below was sequenced from the same sample in a study of neurological immune-mediated disorders. Via MiXCR, TCRdb re-called the 5' RACE reads, giving one row per CDR3 protein. The table has approximately 100,000 distinct CDR3 sequences, around 3.4% seen once. Specimen: PBMCs. These receptor sequences come from a woman aged 45 to 65 with multiple sclerosis.

This clonotype has ten or more counts. The CDR3 DNA follows: TGTGCCAGCAGCCGGCCGGGACAGCACTACGAGCAGTACTTC. It yields the protein CASSRPGQHYEQYF. This chain links TRBV28 with TRBJ2-7; 7 bases map to TRBD1. The CDR3 totals 14 residues. The J segment lost 3 bases and the V segment lost 6 bases, leaving 8 bases of the junction unmatched. Germline loops: CDR1 MDHEN, CDR2 SYDVKM.

This clonotype was recorded many times. The chain recombines TRBV12-3 or TRBV12-4 with TRBJ2-5; unclear D gene. This CDR3 comprises 14 residues. V gave up 4 bases and J gave up 6 bases, with 15 bases separating them. The CDR3 DNA follows: TGTGCCAGCAGTTCCGGACGAGTTCAAAAGACCCAGTACTTC. This encodes CASSSGRVQKTQYF.

The rearrangement links TRBV7-2 to TRBJ2-3, with TRBD2 as a possible D gene (7 bases). The CDR3 loop spans 16 amino acids. CDR1 is SGHTA, CDR2 FQGNSA, per germline. Trimming cost V 2 bases and J 4 bases, with 16 bases left between them. CDR3 coding DNA: TGTGCCAGCAGCTTAAGGTGGGGGGGCCCCCCAGATACGCAGTATTTT. Translating gives CASSLRWGGPPDTQYF.

The chain couples TRBV20-1 to TRBJ2-7; TRBD1 agrees at 7 bases. V gave up 5 bases and J gave up 3 bases; unmatched junction bases: 13. Looked up from germline, CDR1 is DFQATT and CDR2 is SNEGSKA (reference sequence). The CDR3 sequence is 15 residues long. CDR3 nucleotides: TGCAGTGCTGCTACGCGACAGGGAGCCATCTACGAGCAGTACTTC. Protein product: CSAATRQGAIYEQYF.

J is TRBJ1-1 and V is TRBV6-5, with 7 bases that match TRBD1. Trimming cost V 0 bases and J 8 bases; bases outside gene matches: 3. This CDR3 has 13 amino acids. CDR1 MNHEY and CDR2 SVGAGI come from the germline V gene. This CDR3 is CASSYSDREEAFF. CDR3 bases: TGTGCCAGCAGTTACTCCGACAGGGAAGAAGCTTTCTTT.

The chain joins TRBV7-9 to TRBJ2-3; either TRBD1 or TRBD2 may fit D (6 bases each). The CDR3 spans 15 residues. Germline CDR1 is SEHNR and CDR2 is FQNEAQ (reference sequence). Deletions cut 5 bases from V and 0 bases from J, with 12 bases between. The CDR3 is CASSPPGASTDTQYF. CDR3 nucleotides: TGTGCCAGCAGCCCCCCGGGGGCTAGCACAGATACGCAGTATTTT. Using reference TRBV7-9 and TRBJ2-3 for the parts outside the CDR3, the full variable domain is DTGVSQNPRHKITKRGQNVTFRCDPISEHNRLYWYRQTLGQGPEFLTYFQNEAQLEKSRLLSDRFSAERPKGSFSTLEIQRTEQGDSAMYLCASSPPGASTDTQYFGPGTRLTVL.

This clonotype was counted many times. This sequence joins TRBV12-3 or TRBV12-4 and TRBJ2-1; no reliable D call. The CDR3 is made up of 12 amino acids. V lost 8 bases and J 6 bases, leaving 11 bases between the germline ends. CDR3 protein: CASGATFNEQFF. CDR3 sequence (DNA): TGTGCCAGCGGAGCGACGTTCAATGAGCAGTTCTTC.

In this sample, this clonotype turned up many times. This rearrangement joins TRBV20-1 to TRBJ2-3; D might be TRBD1 or TRBD2, each matching 6 bases. The germline V gene encodes CDR1 DFQATT and CDR2 SNEGSKA (reference sequence). Trimming cost V 3 bases and J 2 bases, with 12 bases left between them. This CDR3 region has 14 residues. The CDR3 DNA reads as TGCAGTGCTAGTTGGGGGGCATACACAGATACGCAGTATTTT. This encodes CSASWGAYTDTQYF.

This clonotype has a count of ten or more. The V gene is TRBV20-1, the J gene TRBJ2-5, with D maybe TRBD1 (5 bases). CDR3 length equals 12 residues. With 3 bases removed from V and 1 base from J, the gap between germline ends came to 6 bases. Germline CDR1 and CDR2: DFQATT and SNEGSKA (reference sequence). In DNA, the CDR3 is TGCAGTGCTAGCAGGGCCCAAGAGACCCAGTACTTC. This gives the protein CSASRAQETQYF.

The sample holds many counts of this clonotype. CDR3 residues: CASSTYRGGSQFF. The CDR3 DNA reads TGTGCCAGCAGCACTTACAGGGGGGGGTCGCAGTTCTTC. This chain links TRBV7-8 with TRBJ2-1; TRBD1 is a possible D gene (8 bases). CDR1 and CDR2 from the germline V gene are SGHVS and FQNEAQ. CDR3 size: 13 residues. V lost 5 bases to trimming and J lost 12 bases, with 17 bases between them.

This clonotype was detected ten times or more. The junction and the germline gene differ at one end; a read error may be behind it. This rearrangement joins TRBV5-1 to TRBJ2-3; 8 bases agree with TRBD1. Germline CDR1 is SGHRS and CDR2 is YFSETQ. This CDR3 is 14 amino acids long. The CDR3, as DNA: TGCGCCAGCAGCAATGACAGGGGCACAGATACACAGTATTTT. This sequence encodes CASSNDRGTDTQYF.

In its sample, this clonotype was seen many times. The CDR3 sequence: CASTRQGGTGELFF. The CDR3, as DNA: TGCGCCAGCACCCGACAGGGCGGCACCGGGGAGCTGTTTTTT. The rearrangement joins TRBV5-1 to TRBJ2-2; 7 bases align to TRBD1. V trimming: 6 bases; J trimming: 4 bases; junction bases outside the gene matches: 6. The germline V gene encodes CDR1 SGHRS and CDR2 YFSETQ. The CDR3 has 14 residues.

This clonotype has a count of ten or more. V is TRBV7-9 and J is TRBJ2-3; D is uncertain. This CDR3 has 11 amino acids. Germline V CDR1 and CDR2: SEHNR, FQNEAQ (reference sequence). V gave up 4 bases and J gave up 4 bases, with 3 bases separating them. The CDR3 loop reads CASSSADTQYF. The DNA for the CDR3 is TGTGCCAGCAGCTCCGCAGATACGCAGTATTTT.

Many counts were recorded for this clonotype. The rearrangement uses TRBV15 and TRBJ2-1; 9 nucleotides match TRBD2. The germline V gene encodes CDR1 LNHNV and CDR2 YYDKDF (reference sequence). The CDR3 sequence is 15 residues long. V dropped 5 bases and J dropped 1; count of bases not matched to a gene: 3. CDR3 coding DNA: TGTGCCACCAGCCGCGGGGGGGCTTCCTACAATGAGCAGTTCTTC. It encodes CATSRGGASYNEQFF.